Listed here are 6 T cell receptor beta chains from one sample, sequenced in a study of blood T cells in healthy people across ages. A J-beta primer mix and a sample-barcoded 5' primer were used in a second PCR of about 7 to 12 cycles. Each CDR3 protein is one row after TCRdb ran MiXCR on the 5' RACE reads. The sample lists about 900,000 distinct CDR3 sequences; approximately 59% were seen once. Input material: blood. These receptors were collected from a man between 25 and 39 years old in good health.

The chain links TRBV12-3 or TRBV12-4 to TRBJ1-1; a weak D match, TRBD1 (5 bases). Trimming removed 1 base at V and 11 bases at J, with 8 bases between. The CDR3 loop spans 11 amino acids. CDR3 residues: CASSLGEGAFF. The CDR3 DNA reads as TGTGCCAGCAGTTTAGGTGAGGGGGCTTTCTTT.

The CDR3 sequence: CASSIESRNSYNEQFF. CDR3 nucleotides: TGTGCCAGTAGTATAGAGAGCCGGAACTCCTACAATGAGCAGTTCTTC. The chain is built from TRBV19 and TRBJ2-1; D is ambiguous. Germline CDR1 LNHDA, CDR2 SQIVND (reference sequence). CDR3 length equals 16 residues. The V end lost 0 bases, the J end lost 0 bases, and 9 bases lay between the germline ends. Complete variable domain (other parts from reference TRBV19 and TRBJ2-1): DGGITQSPKYLFRKEGQNVTLSCEQNLNHDAMYWYRQDPGQGLRLIYYSQIVNDFQKGDIAEGYSVSREKKESFPLTVTSAQKNPTAFYLCASSIESRNSYNEQFFGPGTRLTVL.

The V and J genes are TRBV4-3 and TRBJ2-7, with D maybe TRBD1 (5 bases). The CDR3 has 15 residues. V dropped 1 base and J dropped 2 bases, with 12 bases sitting between them. Germline CDR1 is LGHNA and CDR2 is YSLEER. DNA of the CDR3: TGCGCCAGCAGCCAAGCGAGACAGACACCCTACGAGCAGTACTTC. Translating gives CASSQARQTPYEQYF.

This clonotype appeared a few times. The rearrangement links TRBV20-1 to TRBJ2-1; D unclear. Trimming removed 1 base from V and 3 bases from J, with 10 bases in between. This CDR3 spans 14 amino acids. Per germline, CDR1 DFQATT and CDR2 SNEGSKA (reference sequence). The CDR3 here is CSARAGWVYNEQFF. The CDR3 DNA is TGCAGTGCTAGAGCCGGCTGGGTCTACAATGAGCAGTTCTTC.

J is TRBJ1-4 and V is TRBV5-1; 7 bases are shared with TRBD1. The germline V gene has CDR1 SGHRS and CDR2 YFSETQ. Unmatched junction bases numbered 11, after V lost 4 bases and J lost 8 bases. The CDR3 contains 15 residues. The CDR3 protein is CASSPRTGGGEKLFF. The CDR3 DNA reads as TGCGCCAGCAGCCCCCGGACAGGCGGAGGCGAAAAACTGTTTTTT.

The chain is built from TRBV7-2 and TRBJ2-5, with 12 nucleotides matching TRBD1. Matching the DNA end better, TRBJ2-7 makes the J call doubtful. Per germline, CDR1 SGHTA and CDR2 FQGNSA. This CDR3 is 15 amino acids long. The CDR3 nucleotides read TGTGCCAGCCGGACCCCGGGACAGGGGGCCCACGAGCAGTACTTC. Its translation is CASRTPGQGAHEQYF.